Listed below are T cell receptor beta chains from one sample, sequenced in a study of post-analysis software for immune sequencing data. MiXCR, run by TCRdb on the PCR reads, gives a single entry per CDR3 protein. The sample has about 620,000 distinct CDR3 sequences; about 40% are singletons. The sample taken for sequencing was blood. Every receptor here comes from a girl between 5 and 17 years old with multiple sclerosis. The CDR3 runs from the conserved cysteine through the conserved F or W. The D gene is left open where the match is weak. Size is stated for part of the rows, as once, few or many counts, or as a class when the clone is expanded.

abundance	j_gene	v_gene	d_gene	CDR3aa	CDR3nt
.	TRBJ1-1	TRBV7-2	.	CASSSRLYMNTEAFF	TGTGCCAGCAGCTCACGACTGTATATGAACACTGAAGCTTTCTTT
.	TRBJ2-7	TRBV12-3/TRBV12-4	.	CASGQGRTYEQYF	TGTGCCAGCGGTCAGGGACGTACCTACGAGCAGTACTTC
.	TRBJ2-3	TRBV3-1	.	CASSQDYKGSDTQYF	TGTGCCAGCAGCCAAGATTACAAGGGATCAGATACGCAGTATTTT
few	TRBJ1-1	TRBV27	.	CASSSLGGLDTEAFF	TGTGCCAGCAGTTCCCTTGGGGGGCTTGACACTGAAGCTTTCTTT
few	TRBJ1-2	TRBV10-3	.	CAISDKDIGLGGYTF	TGTGCCATCAGTGACAAGGACATCGGCCTAGGTGGCTACACCTTC
.	TRBJ2-7	TRBV27	TRBD2	CASSPRPGGEQYF	TGTGCCAGCAGTCCACGACCGGGAGGCGAGCAGTACTTC
.	TRBJ2-3	TRBV4-1	.	CASSQGVASTDTQYF	TGCGCCAGCAGCCAAGGGGTAGCTAGCACAGATACGCAGTATTTT
few	TRBJ2-7	TRBV6-5	.	CASSYSDLAGNEQYF	TGTGCCAGCAGTTACTCGGACCTGGCGGGGAACGAGCAGTACTTC
few	TRBJ2-3	TRBV10-3	.	CAISERDSTDTQYF	TGTGCCATCAGTGAGAGGGACAGCACAGATACGCAGTATTTT
.	TRBJ2-3	TRBV5-1	TRBD2	CASSLGLAGSDTQYF	TGCGCCAGCAGCTTGGGGCTAGCGGGATCAGATACGCAGTATTTT